A single sample is the source of the 27 T cell receptor beta chains below, sequenced in a study of response to subunit inactivated influenza vaccine. Each CDR3 protein gets one entry after TCRdb re-called the RT-PCR reads with MiXCR. This table holds approximately 480,000 distinct CDR3 sequences, 9.5% to 12% found once. Sequenced material: PBMCs from blood, taken 40 to 50 days after vaccination. Source of these receptors: a man in his forties or fifties who received an inactivated influenza vaccine.

At least ten counts were recorded for this clonotype. This rearrangement joins TRBV24-1 to TRBJ2-7; D gene uncertain. This CDR3 has 14 amino acids. In germline, CDR1 is KGHDR, CDR2 SFDVKD. Trimming removed 6 bases from V and 6 bases from J, with 17 bases in between. The CDR3 nucleotides are TGTGCCACCAGTCCTAGAACATCTACCGCCGAGCAGTACTTC. It specifies CATSPRTSTAEQYF.

V and J are TRBV5-1 and TRBJ2-5; TRBD1 agrees at 9 bases. CDR3 length equals 13 residues. The J segment lost 5 bases and the V segment lost 5 bases, leaving 4 bases of the junction unmatched. From germline, CDR1 is SGHRS and CDR2 YFSETQ. The CDR3, as DNA: TGCGCCAGCAGGGGACAGGGAACGGAGACCCAGTACTTC. It specifies CASRGQGTETQYF. The full variable domain, with the rest looked up from reference TRBV5-1 and TRBJ2-5, is KAGVTQTPRYLIKTRGQQVTLSCSPISGHRSVSWYQQTPGQGLQFLFEYFSETQRNKGNFPGRFSGRQFSNSRSEMNVSTLELGDSALYLCASRGQGTETQYFGPGTRLLVL.

The rearrangement joins TRBV20-1 to TRBJ1-1; possible D gene TRBD1, 6 bases. This CDR3 region has 12 residues. Germline V gives CDR1 DFQATT, CDR2 SNEGSKA (reference sequence). CDR3 nucleotide sequence: TGCAGGCAAGAAGGGGGGAACACTGAAGCTTTCTTT. Amino acids: CRQEGGNTEAFF.

The CDR3 nucleotides read TGCAGTGCCTCTTCCGGGACTAGCGGGGTTGAGCAGTTCTTC. It codes for CSASSGTSGVEQFF. The chain links TRBV20-1 to TRBJ2-1, with 13 positions matching TRBD2. V lost 6 bases, J lost 9 bases, and 8 bases stayed unmatched. The CDR3 sequence is 14 residues long. Germline loops: CDR1 DFQATT, CDR2 SNEGSKA (reference sequence).

This clonotype appeared many times. V and J are TRBV9 and TRBJ2-5; no firm D call. The germline V and J ends were trimmed by 2 bases and 4 bases, with 12 bases remaining between them. CDR3 size: 14 residues. Germline values: CDR1 SGDLS, CDR2 YYNGEE. Here the CDR3 DNA reads TGTGCCAGCAGCGTCGGTAGCCTTGGAGAGACCCAGTACTTC. Residues: CASSVGSLGETQYF.

At least ten counts were recorded for this clonotype. The chain recombines TRBV24-1 with TRBJ2-1, with 9 bases fitting TRBD1. Per germline, CDR1 KGHDR and CDR2 SFDVKD. The trim removed 3 bases at V and 9 bases at J, leaving 11 bases unmatched. The CDR3 contains 16 residues. The CDR3 loop is CATSDVGQGYKAEQFF. The DNA of the CDR3 is TGTGCCACCAGTGATGTCGGACAGGGGTACAAAGCTGAGCAGTTCTTC.

This clonotype was detected only a few times. The gene calls are TRBV7-2 and TRBJ2-3; TRBD2 matches 8 bases. Germline CDR1 and CDR2: SGHTA and FQGNSA. Trimming took 3 bases from V and 3 from J; bases not matched to a gene: 8. CDR3 length: 16 residues. CDR3 sequence (DNA): TGTGCCAGCAGCTTTTATTTTACTAGCGGAACAGATACGCAGTATTTT. Residues: CASSFYFTSGTDTQYF.

The chain carries TRBV10-3 and TRBJ2-5, with D perhaps TRBD1 (6 bases). Trimming stripped 5 bases from V and 4 bases from J, with 17 bases between. The CDR3 covers 15 residues. Germline CDR1 is ENHRY and CDR2 is SYGVKD. The CDR3 sequence is CAISLTGSIPETQYF. For the CDR3, the DNA is TGTGCCATCAGTTTGACAGGTTCTATCCCAGAGACCCAGTACTTC.

This clonotype was seen a few times. This sequence joins TRBV7-6 and TRBJ2-5; D remains unclear. Per the germline V gene, CDR1 is SGHVS and CDR2 is FNYEAQ. The CDR3 runs 15 residues. V was shortened by 2 bases and J by 7 bases, with 17 bases between the two germline ends. CDR3 coding DNA: TGTGCCAGCAGCTTAAGGAGTCAGGAATCAGCGACCCAGTACTTC. As protein: CASSLRSQESATQYF.

This clonotype was observed many times. The genes are TRBV20-1 and TRBJ2-7, with D maybe TRBD2 (6 bases). Trimming left V 6 bases short and J 11 bases short, with 17 bases between. The CDR3 runs to 11 residues. Looked up from germline, CDR1 is DFQATT and CDR2 is SNEGSKA (reference sequence). The CDR3 reads CSAREPGGEYF. The CDR3 nucleotides are TGCAGTGCCCGGGAACCGGGCGGGGAGTACTTC.

This clonotype was recorded at least ten times. V is TRBV27 and J is TRBJ1-1; 9 positions match TRBD1. CDR3 length: 14 residues. Germline V lookup: CDR1 MNHEY, CDR2 SMNVEV (reference sequence). Unmatched junction bases numbered 4, after V lost 3 bases and J lost 5 bases. This CDR3 is CASSLTGGSTEAFF. CDR3 bases: TGTGCCAGCAGTTTGACAGGGGGGAGTACTGAAGCTTTCTTT.

This clonotype was detected ten times or more. This rearrangement joins TRBV29-1 to TRBJ2-1; the match to TRBD2 covers 7 bases. The CDR3 totals 15 residues. Germline CDR1 reads SQVTM; CDR2 reads ANQGSEA. V dropped 4 bases and J dropped 7; count of bases not matched to a gene: 13. The CDR3 nucleotides read TGCAGCGTTGCGACATCTAGCGGCAACGGGAATGAGCAGTTCTTC. This encodes CSVATSSGNGNEQFF.

V gene TRBV12-3 or TRBV12-4 combines with J gene TRBJ2-5; 9 bases agree with TRBD1. CDR3 size: 15 residues. V dropped 5 bases and J dropped 4; count of bases not matched to a gene: 8. The CDR3 region has the DNA TGTGCCAGCAGTGGCCTCGGGACAGGGCGAGAGACCCAGTACTTC. Translating it yields CASSGLGTGRETQYF.

This clonotype came up a few times. Here the CDR3 DNA reads TGTGCCACAAGCAGACAGCTACAAGAGACCCAGTACTTC. Protein sequence: CATSRQLQETQYF. The chain carries TRBV12-3 or TRBV12-4 and TRBJ2-5; maybe TRBD1 (5 bases). The CDR3 loop spans 13 amino acids. The V end lost 10 bases, the J end lost 2 bases, and 14 bases lay between the germline ends.

This chain links TRBV11-2 with TRBJ2-4; 8 bases match TRBD1. In germline, CDR1 is SGHAT, CDR2 FQNNGV. CDR3 size: 16 residues. Trimming at V came to 5 bases and at J to 0 bases, leaving 6 bases not matched to a gene. As DNA, the CDR3 is TGTGCCAGCAGCCTGGGAGACAGGGGAGCCAAAAACATTCAGTACTTC. Translation: CASSLGDRGAKNIQYF.

This sequence joins TRBV5-6 and TRBJ2-4, with D possibly being TRBD2 (5 bases). Germline V gives CDR1 SGHDT, CDR2 YYEEEE. Deletions cut 2 bases from V and 8 bases from J, with 8 bases between. The CDR3 totals 12 residues. The CDR3 DNA follows: TGTGCCAGCAGCTTTGCGCGGGACATTCAGTACTTC. Protein sequence: CASSFARDIQYF.

The chain recombines TRBV6-2 or TRBV6-3 with TRBJ1-5; D call uncertain. This CDR3 contains 14 residues. The germline V gene has CDR1 MNHEY and CDR2 SVGEGT. Between the trimmed V and J ends, which lost 2 bases and 7 bases, there was a span of 12 bases. The CDR3 DNA sequence: TGTGCCAGCAGTTACGTTGGAGGGCTCCAGCCCCAGCATTTT. It specifies CASSYVGGLQPQHF.

The rearrangement uses TRBV7-2 and TRBJ2-7, with 14 bases aligning to TRBD2. The CDR3 consists of 15 residues. V lost 5 bases, J lost 4 bases, and 4 bases stayed unmatched. CDR1 and CDR2 from the germline V gene are SGHTA and FQGNSA. CDR3 sequence (DNA): TGTGCCAGCAGCAAAGGACTAGCGGGAGGTTACGAGCAGTACTTC. This codes for CASSKGLAGGYEQYF.

V and J are TRBV28 and TRBJ2-6; 7 bases agree with TRBD1. The CDR3 has 17 residues. The V gene end was trimmed by 6 bases and the J gene end by 0 bases; junction bases not matched to a gene: 8. Germline V gene data show CDR1 as MDHEN and CDR2 as SYDVKM. CDR3 sequence reads: CASSIGGVYSGANVLTF. CDR3 DNA sequence: TGTGCCAGCAGCATAGGGGGCGTTTACTCTGGGGCCAACGTCCTGACTTTC.

The rearrangement links TRBV6-2 or TRBV6-3 to TRBJ2-1; 11 bases are a match to TRBD2. CDR3 length: 15 residues. Germline V gene sequence: CDR1 MNHEY, CDR2 SVGEGT. With 3 bases clipped from V and 5 bases from J, the junction kept 3 bases outside the gene matches. CDR3 coding DNA: TGTGCCAGCAGTTATAGACTAGCGGGGAACAATGAGCAGTTCTTC. Translation gives CASSYRLAGNNEQFF.

The chain employs TRBV27 and TRBJ2-1; TRBD2 aligns across 11 bases. Trimming cost V 8 bases and J 5 bases; bases outside gene matches: 8. The CDR3 covers 15 residues. Germline V gene data show CDR1 as MNHEY and CDR2 as SMNVEV (reference sequence). CDR3 amino acids: CASAPGTSGNNEQFF. CDR3 nucleotides: TGTGCCAGCGCCCCCGGGACTAGCGGCAACAATGAGCAGTTCTTC.

In this sample, this clonotype turned up many times. This chain links TRBV4-2 with TRBJ2-7; tentative D call: TRBD1 (5 bases). CDR1 LGHNA and CDR2 YNFKEQ come from the germline V gene. V was shortened by 0 bases and J by 2 bases, with 14 bases between the two germline ends. The CDR3 loop spans 16 amino acids. The CDR3 nucleotides read TGTGCCAGCAGCCAAGATCTGGGGCTTACAGCCTACGAGCAGTACTTC. It yields the protein CASSQDLGLTAYEQYF.

This clonotype was detected ten times or more. The chain is built from TRBV28 and TRBJ2-1, with TRBD2 matching 7 bases. The CDR3 spans 13 residues. From germline, CDR1 is MDHEN and CDR2 SYDVKM. Written as DNA, the CDR3 is TGTGCAACCGGGTGGGGGGGGTACAATGAGCAGTTCTTC. Translated: CATGWGGYNEQFF.

The chain uses TRBV7-2 and TRBJ2-7; a weak D match, TRBD2 (6 bases). The V gene's germline CDR1 is SGHTA and CDR2 FQGNSA. V lost 3 bases and J 4 bases, leaving 13 bases between the germline ends. The CDR3 loop spans 14 amino acids. This CDR3 is CASSFSGSGYEQYF. In nucleotides, the CDR3 is TGTGCCAGCAGCTTCAGCGGTAGCGGATACGAGCAGTACTTC.

The V gene is TRBV20-1, the J gene TRBJ2-1; 12 bases map to TRBD2. J was trimmed by 6 bases and V by 5 bases; bases with no gene match: 5. Looked up from germline, CDR1 is DFQATT and CDR2 is SNEGSKA (reference sequence). The CDR3 runs 14 residues. The CDR3 sequence: CSASLAGGANEQFF. The CDR3 DNA reads as TGCAGTGCTTCACTAGCGGGAGGCGCCAATGAGCAGTTCTTC.

The table lists this clonotype with a few counts. V usage is TRBV20-1 and J usage is TRBJ2-1; TRBD2 might be the D (6 bases). The CDR3 extends over 13 amino acids. Germline loops: CDR1 DFQATT, CDR2 SNEGSKA (reference sequence). Trimming pared 2 bases from V and 15 bases from J, leaving 20 bases between. The CDR3 loop reads CSARRTGAPRGFF. The CDR3 DNA reads as TGCAGTGCTAGACGTACGGGAGCGCCCCGGGGGTTCTTC.

Ten or more counts support this clonotype. The chain joins TRBV15 to TRBJ2-1; maybe TRBD2 (5 bases). CDR1 and CDR2 from the germline V gene are LNHNV and YYDKDF (reference sequence). The V and J ends lost 2 bases and 0 bases respectively, with 11 bases between them. CDR3 size: 16 residues. Here the CDR3 DNA reads TGTGCCACCAGCAGACCCTCGGGAAGCTCCTACAATGAGCAGTTCTTC. Amino acids: CATSRPSGSSYNEQFF.